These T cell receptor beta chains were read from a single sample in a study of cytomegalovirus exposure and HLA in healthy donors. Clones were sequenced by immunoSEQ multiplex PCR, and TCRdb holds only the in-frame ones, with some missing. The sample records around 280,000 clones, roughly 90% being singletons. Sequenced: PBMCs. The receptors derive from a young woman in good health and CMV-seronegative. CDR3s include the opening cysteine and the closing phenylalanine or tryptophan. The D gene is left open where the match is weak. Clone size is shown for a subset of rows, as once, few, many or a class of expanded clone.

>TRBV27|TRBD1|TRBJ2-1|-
TGTGCCAGCAATACCGGACAGGCGCCCAACAATGAGCAGTTCTTC
CASNTGQAPNNEQFF
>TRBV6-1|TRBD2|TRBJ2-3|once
TGTGCCAGCAGTGTTCCCGGGGGGGCAAATACGCAGTATTTT
CASSVPGGANTQYF
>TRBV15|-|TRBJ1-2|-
TGTGCCACCAGCCCCCAGGGGACGGGCTACACCTTC
CATSPQGTGYTF
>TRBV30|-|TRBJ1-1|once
TGTGCCTGGAGTGTACTAGGGGGCACTGAAGCTTTCTTT
CAWSVLGGTEAFF
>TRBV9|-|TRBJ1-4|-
TGTGCCAGCAGCTTTGGACTGAGTAAGGGTGAAAAACTGTTTTTT
CASSFGLSKGEKLFF
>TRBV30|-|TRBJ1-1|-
TGTGCCTGGAGTGTAAGCCCCTCCTTGGAAGCTTTCTTT
CAWSVSPSLEAFF
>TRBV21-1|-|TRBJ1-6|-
TGTGCCAGCAGTCCCCAGGGTCCCGATTCACCCCTCCACTTT
CASSPQGPDSPLHF
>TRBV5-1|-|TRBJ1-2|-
TGCGCCAGCAGCCACTACCGAGATGATACCACCGGTAACTATGGCTACACCTTC
CASSHYRDDTTGNYGYTF
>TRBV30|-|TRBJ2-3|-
TGTGCCTGGGACAGGGAGGGCACAGATACGCAGTATTTT
CAWDREGTDTQYF
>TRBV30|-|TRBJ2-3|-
TGTGCCTGGAGCCAATCAGGGGTCTTCACAGATACGCAGTATTTT
CAWSQSGVFTDTQYF
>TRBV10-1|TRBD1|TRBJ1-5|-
TGCGCCAGCAGTGATGGGACAGACATCGGGTATAGCAATCAGCCCCAGCATTTT
CASSDGTDIGYSNQPQHF
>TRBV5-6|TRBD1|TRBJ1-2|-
TGTGCCAGCAGCCGATTCCGGGACAGGGGCCATACCTATGGCTACACCTTC
CASSRFRDRGHTYGYTF
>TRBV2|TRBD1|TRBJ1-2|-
TGTGCCAGTCACACGGGCAGGGGGAATGGCTACACCTTC
CASHTGRGNGYTF
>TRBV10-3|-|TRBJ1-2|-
TGTGCCATCAGTGACCTCTCGGTCGGCTATGGCTACACCTTC
CAISDLSVGYGYTF
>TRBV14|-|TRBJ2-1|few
TGTGCCAGCAGCCAAGATCTCCTAGTCCGGTACAATGAGCAGTTCTTC
CASSQDLLVRYNEQFF
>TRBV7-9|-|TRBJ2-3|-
TGTGCCAGCAGCCCAAGTTGGGGGCGCCCGACAGATACGCAGTATTTT
CASSPSWGRPTDTQYF
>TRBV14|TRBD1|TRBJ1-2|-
TGTGCCAGCAGCCAAGTGGGGACAGGGAATGGCTACACCTTC
CASSQVGTGNGYTF
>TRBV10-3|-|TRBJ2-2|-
TGTGCCATCAGCCGCGTTCAACAGGGAGGGGAGCTGTTTTTT
CAISRVQQGGELFF
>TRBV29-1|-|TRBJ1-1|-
TGCAGCGTACGCCAGGGGAACACTGAAGCTTTCTTT
CSVRQGNTEAFF
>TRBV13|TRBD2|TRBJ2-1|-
TGTGCCAGCAGCATGACGGGCGGGGGGGCCAGGTTGATCAATGAGCAGTTCTTC
CASSMTGGGARLINEQFF
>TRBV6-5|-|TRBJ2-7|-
TGTGCCAGCAGTCCCCTGGGGGGGGCACGGAACGAGCAGTACTTC
CASSPLGGARNEQYF
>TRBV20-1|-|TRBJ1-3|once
TGCAGTGCGCCTGCGGGAAACACCATATATTTT
CSAPAGNTIYF
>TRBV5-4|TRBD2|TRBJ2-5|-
TGTGCCAGCAGCTTGGGCCCCGGACTAGCGGGGCTAGAGACCCAGTACTTC
CASSLGPGLAGLETQYF
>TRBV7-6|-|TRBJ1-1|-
TGTGCCAGCAGCTTTCAGGGGAACACTGAAGCTTTCTTT
CASSFQGNTEAFF
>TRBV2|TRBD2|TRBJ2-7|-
TGTGCCAGCAGTGAAGGACTAGCCTACCCCGAATTCGAGCAGTACTTC
CASSEGLAYPEFEQYF
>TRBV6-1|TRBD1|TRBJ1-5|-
TGTGCCAGCAGTGAAGAGGGGGCCGGCAATCAGCCCCAGCATTTT
CASSEEGAGNQPQHF
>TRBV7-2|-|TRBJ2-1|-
TGTGCCAGCAGCTTTGCAGGAAACAATGAGCAGTTCTTC
CASSFAGNNEQFF
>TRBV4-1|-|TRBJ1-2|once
TGCGCCAGCAGCCCTATGACAGACCGCTATGGCTACACCTTC
CASSPMTDRYGYTF
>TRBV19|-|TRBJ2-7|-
TGTGCCAGTAGTCTCTACGGGGGCTCCTACGAGCAGTACTTC
CASSLYGGSYEQYF
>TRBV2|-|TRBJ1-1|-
TGTGCCAGCAGTCATGGCCCTTATGAAGCTTTCTTT
CASSHGPYEAFF
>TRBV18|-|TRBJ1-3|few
TGTGCCAGCACCTACGAGTCAGGCTCTGGAAACACCATATATTTT
CASTYESGSGNTIYF
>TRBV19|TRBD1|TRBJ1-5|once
TGTGCCAGTAGTATAGGGGGTAGCAGGGGGATTCGCAATCAGCCCCAGCATTTT
CASSIGGSRGIRNQPQHF
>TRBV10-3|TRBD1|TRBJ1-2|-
TGTGCCATCAGCCCCGACAGGGTGGGTTATGGCTACACCTTC
CAISPDRVGYGYTF
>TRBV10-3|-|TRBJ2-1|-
TGTGCCACGACGGGGTCGAGCTCCTACAATGAGCAGTTCTTC
CATTGSSSYNEQFF
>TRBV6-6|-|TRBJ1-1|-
TGTGCCAGCAGTTCCGGATCACAGTCGATTAAAGCTTTCTTT
CASSSGSQSIKAFF
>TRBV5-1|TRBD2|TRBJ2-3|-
TGCGCCAGCAGTTATAGCGGGGGACGTGAAGATACGCAGTATTTT
CASSYSGGREDTQYF
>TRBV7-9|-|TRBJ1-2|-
TGTTCCAGCAGCTTGGACAGTCCTAACTATGGCTACACCTTC
CSSSLDSPNYGYTF